This entry describes one T cell receptor (beta chain). Its antigen remains unidentified. These data belong to a study of cytomegalovirus exposure and HLA in healthy donors. Across the whole study: The 90 to 150 validation repertoires used the same platform as the approximately 700 first-cohort repertoires (as reported by a later analysis).

Assay: immunoSEQ multiplex PCR; the TCRdb copy retains only in-frame clones and omits some. The table includes some 290,000 clones, 70% to 90% detected once. The donors were part of the validation cohort, which consisted of over a hundred subjects and was separate from the first cohort of 670 or so subjects. CDR1 and CDR2 from the germline V gene are LNHNV and YYDKDF (reference sequence). V trimming: 5 bases; J trimming: 6 bases; junction bases outside the gene matches: 18. The CDR3 loop spans 17 amino acids. General study points: Some TCR beta chains (roughly 150 of them) were listed as cytomegalovirus-associated. A classifier reportedly called cytomegalovirus status with high sensitivity and specificity.

The receptor was derived from a man under 40 in good health and CMV-seronegative. The chain is built from TRBV15 and TRBJ1-1, with 7 nucleotides matching TRBD1. The sample comprised PBMCs. This CDR3 is CATSLAGTVGLLAEAFF. The CDR3 region has the DNA TGTGCCACCAGCCTTGCCGGGACAGTTGGGCTCCTGGCTGAAGCTTTCTTT.